Presented here are 26 T cell receptor beta chains from one specimen sequenced in a study of OX40 agonist ivuxolimab in advanced cancers. Clones were read by immunoSEQ multiplex PCR, and TCRdb kept only the in-frame ones, dropping some. The sample holds fewer than 90,000 clones, 70% to 90% seen once. The sequencing here drew on CD4+ or CD8+ T cells sorted from blood, taken in a trial of the OX40 agonist ivuxolimab. The source is an adult with an advanced solid tumor such as melanoma, head and neck, liver or kidney cancer.

The V gene is TRBV19, the J gene TRBJ2-1; the D gene could be TRBD1 or TRBD2 (5 bases each). Germline loops: CDR1 LNHDA, CDR2 SQIVND (reference sequence). V lost 5 bases and J 8 bases, leaving 19 bases between the germline ends. The CDR3 length is 15 residues. The CDR3 DNA sequence: TGTGCCAGTAGTTGGGGGAAGCTTAGTCTGGATGAGCAGTTCTTC. It encodes CASSWGKLSLDEQFF. The full variable domain, its missing parts supplied by reference TRBV19 and TRBJ2-1, is DGGITQSPKYLFRKEGQNVTLSCEQNLNHDAMYWYRQDPGQGLRLIYYSQIVNDFQKGDIAEGYSVSREKKESFPLTVTSAQKNPTAFYLCASSWGKLSLDEQFFGPGTRLTVL.

The sample holds a few counts of this clone. The chain carries TRBV6-6 and TRBJ2-1; no definite D call. The V end was cut by 7 bases, the J end by 5 bases, with 15 bases between. From germline, CDR1 is MNHNY and CDR2 SVGAGI (reference sequence). The CDR3 spans 14 residues. CDR3 sequence: CASTPMMGNNEQFF. As DNA, the CDR3 is TGTGCCAGCACGCCTATGATGGGTAACAATGAGCAGTTCTTC.

The chain joins TRBV29-1 to TRBJ2-5; 12 bases align to TRBD2. The V gene end was trimmed by 4 bases and the J gene end by 2 bases; junction bases not matched to a gene: 2. Germline lookup yields CDR1 SQVTM and CDR2 ANQGSEA. The length of the CDR3 is 14 residues. The CDR3 coding sequence is TGCAGCGTTGGTCTAGCGGGAGGGCAAGAGACCCAGTACTTC. It is translated as CSVGLAGGQETQYF.

This clone appeared a few times. The chain employs TRBV28 and TRBJ1-2; no firm D call. V was cut by 5 bases and J by 7 bases, with 11 bases left in between. Germline CDR1 reads MDHEN; CDR2 reads SYDVKM. The CDR3 sequence is 12 residues long. CDR3 in DNA: TGTGCCAGCAGTCTCCTCGTGGGTGGCTACACCTTC. It yields the protein CASSLLVGGYTF.

The rearrangement joins TRBV7-9 to TRBJ1-6; D perhaps matches TRBD1 (6 bases). This CDR3 contains 15 residues. The germline CDR1 and CDR2 sequences are SEHNR and FQNEAQ (reference sequence). Trimming pared 6 bases from V and 5 bases from J, leaving 14 bases between. Written as DNA, the CDR3 is TGTGCCAGCAGGGGGTTGGGGGCCGATAATTCACCCCTCCACTTT. Its protein is CASRGLGADNSPLHF.

The rearrangement links TRBV27 to TRBJ2-7, with TRBD1 matching 11 bases. The length of the CDR3 is 19 residues. CDR1 MNHEY and CDR2 SMNVEV come from the germline V gene (reference sequence). Trimming cost V 0 bases and J 3 bases; bases outside gene matches: 13. In DNA, the CDR3 is TGTGCCAGCAGTTTATCCGGGACAGGGGGTTTGAGGGCGGACTACGAGCAGTACTTC. Amino acids: CASSLSGTGGLRADYEQYF.

This sequence joins TRBV7-2 and TRBJ2-4; 8 bases agree with TRBD2. V gave up 0 bases and J gave up 2 bases; unmatched junction bases: 9. The CDR3 covers 18 residues. Germline loops: CDR1 SGHTA, CDR2 FQGNSA. Here the CDR3 reads CASSLASRGGLPKNIQYF. The DNA for the CDR3 is TGTGCCAGCAGCTTAGCTTCTCGGGGGGGCCTGCCCAAAAACATTCAGTACTTC.

The chain combines TRBV5-1 with TRBJ2-3; possible D gene TRBD2, 6 bases. V lost 2 bases to trimming and J lost 2 bases, with 9 bases between them. Germline loops: CDR1 SGHRS, CDR2 YFSETQ. The CDR3 is 14 residues long. CDR3 in amino acids: CASSFGGLTDTQYF. The CDR3 DNA follows: TGCGCCAGCAGCTTCGGGGGTCTCACAGATACGCAGTATTTT.

The rearrangement joins TRBV4-2 to TRBJ2-1; 7 bases align to TRBD1. The CDR3 covers 14 residues. Trimming took 4 bases from V and 7 from J; bases not matched to a gene: 7. Per the germline V gene, CDR1 is LGHNA and CDR2 is YNFKEQ. CDR3 coding DNA: TGTGCCAGCAGCCCCTCGGAACAGGGGAATGAGCAGTTCTTC. Its translation: CASSPSEQGNEQFF.

CDR3 residues: CASGSGPVHGYEQYF. The DNA of the CDR3 is TGTGCTAGCGGGTCCGGCCCTGTGCATGGGTACGAGCAGTACTTC. The chain couples TRBV12-5 to TRBJ2-7; D gene uncertain. CDR3 length equals 15 residues. V lost 9 bases to trimming and J lost 4 bases, with 22 bases between them. Germline V lookup: CDR1 LGHNT, CDR2 FRNRAP.

This chain links TRBV2 with TRBJ2-7; 7 nucleotides agree with TRBD1. The CDR3 extends over 15 amino acids. Germline loops: CDR1 SNHLY, CDR2 FYNNEI. After removal of 5 bases from V and 0 bases from J, the junction contained 7 bases not matched to a gene. The DNA of the CDR3 is TGTGCCAGCAGTCAGGGGGACAGTATCTCCTACGAGCAGTACTTC. This gives the protein CASSQGDSISYEQYF.

This sequence joins TRBV4-1 and TRBJ2-3, with TRBD2 identical over 9 bases. This CDR3 is 13 amino acids long. V dropped 11 bases and J dropped 3; count of bases not matched to a gene: 6. Germline values: CDR1 MGHRA, CDR2 YSYEKL. CDR3 DNA sequence: TGCGCCGTCCGCGGGGGGGGGACAGATACGCAGTATTTT. Translating gives CAVRGGGTDTQYF.

The chain joins TRBV9 to TRBJ1-2; D perhaps matches TRBD1 (5 bases). Germline V gene data show CDR1 as SGDLS and CDR2 as YYNGEE. V lost 0 bases and J 4 bases, leaving 19 bases between the germline ends. The CDR3 contains 17 residues. The CDR3 protein is CASSVGGSGGAGYGYTF. The CDR3 coding sequence is TGTGCCAGCAGCGTAGGCGGTTCTGGAGGGGCAGGCTATGGCTACACCTTC.

This chain connects TRBV6-1 to TRBJ2-7, with 7 nucleotides matching TRBD1. CDR1 and CDR2 from the germline V gene are MNHNS and SASEGT. The CDR3 loop spans 16 amino acids. V lost 4 bases, J lost 5 bases, and 14 bases stayed unmatched. Written as DNA, the CDR3 is TGTGCCAGCAGTGGAGGGACAGCCGGCAAAGGGAACGAGCAGTACTTC. Protein product: CASSGGTAGKGNEQYF.

This clone was seen more than once but under ten times. V usage is TRBV5-1 and J usage is TRBJ2-7; a possible D gene is TRBD1 (6 bases). Germline V gives CDR1 SGHRS, CDR2 YFSETQ. Between the trimmed V and J ends, which lost 4 bases and 1 base, there was a span of 15 bases. The CDR3 is made up of 15 amino acids. The CDR3 sequence: CASSTPGEGSYEQYF. Here the CDR3 DNA reads TGCGCCAGCAGCACGCCAGGGGAAGGGTCCTACGAGCAGTACTTC.

V and J are TRBV6-6 and TRBJ2-7, with D tentatively TRBD1 (6 bases). The CDR3 is 12 residues long. Trimming stripped 6 bases from V and 4 bases from J, with 10 bases between. The germline gives CDR1 MNHNY, CDR2 SVGAGI (reference sequence). CDR3 amino acids: CASSWDTYEQYF. As DNA, the CDR3 is TGTGCCAGCAGCTGGGACACTTACGAGCAGTACTTC.

This clone occurred a few times. The chain employs TRBV19 and TRBJ2-7; 8 bases align to TRBD2. The germline gives CDR1 LNHDA, CDR2 SQIVND (reference sequence). The CDR3 is 15 amino acids. After removal of 5 bases from V and 2 bases from J, the junction contained 8 bases not matched to a gene. The CDR3 spells CASSVSSGQTYEQYF. CDR3 coding DNA: TGTGCCAGTAGTGTGTCTAGCGGGCAGACCTACGAGCAGTACTTC. The variable domain in full, completed from reference TRBV19 and TRBJ2-7, reads DGGITQSPKYLFRKEGQNVTLSCEQNLNHDAMYWYRQDPGQGLRLIYYSQIVNDFQKGDIAEGYSVSREKKESFPLTVTSAQKNPTAFYLCASSVSSGQTYEQYFGPGTRLTVT.

This sequence joins TRBV18 and TRBJ1-4; TRBD1 matches 8 bases. V trimming: 5 bases; J trimming: 10 bases; junction bases outside the gene matches: 9. The CDR3 is made up of 14 amino acids. Per germline, CDR1 KGHSH and CDR2 LQKENI. The CDR3 reads CASSAQGGPRKLFF. DNA of the CDR3: TGTGCCAGCTCAGCACAGGGGGGACCGCGAAAACTGTTTTTT.

The V and J genes are TRBV7-9 and TRBJ1-4, with 9 nucleotides matching TRBD1. V gave up 5 bases and J gave up 10 bases; unmatched junction bases: 8. Germline V gene lookup returns CDR1 SEHNR and CDR2 FQNEAQ (reference sequence). This CDR3 contains 14 residues. The CDR3 DNA is TGTGCCAGCAGCCCCGGGACAGGGCCCGGAAAACTGTTTTTT. Translated, it gives CASSPGTGPGKLFF.

This clone was observed a handful of times. V usage is TRBV5-6 and J usage is TRBJ1-2; the D gene is possibly TRBD1 (6 bases). Trimming stripped 2 bases from V and 4 bases from J, with 9 bases between. The CDR3 has 13 amino acids. The germline CDR1 and CDR2 sequences are SGHDT and YYEEEE. CDR3 sequence: CASSFSGAYGYTF. The CDR3 bases are TGTGCCAGCAGCTTTTCAGGGGCCTATGGCTACACCTTC.

This clone was detected once. This sequence joins TRBV19 and TRBJ2-7; either TRBD1 or TRBD2 may supply D (5 bases each). The V gene lost 5 bases and the J gene lost 4 bases, with 12 bases spanning the gap. This CDR3 has 13 amino acids. CDR1 is LNHDA and CDR2 is SQIVND in the germline V gene (reference sequence). The CDR3 DNA reads TGTGCCAGTAGTTCGGGACCCCCATACGAGCAGTACTTC. Residues: CASSSGPPYEQYF.

J is TRBJ2-1 and V is TRBV6-5; the match to TRBD2 covers 10 bases. The CDR3 loop spans 16 amino acids. Germline V gene sequence: CDR1 MNHEY, CDR2 SVGAGI. Trimming at V came to 0 bases and at J to 8 bases, leaving 7 bases not matched to a gene. The CDR3 region is CASSYSRASGSHEQFF. For the CDR3, the DNA is TGTGCCAGCAGTTACTCCAGGGCTAGCGGGAGCCATGAGCAGTTCTTC.

This clone was seen a handful of times. Within the sample, other DNA sequences also encode this same CDR3. V usage is TRBV4-2 and J usage is TRBJ2-1; D gene unclear. Germline assignment: CDR1 LGHNA and CDR2 YNFKEQ. The V gene lost 0 bases and the J gene lost 0 bases, with 9 bases spanning the gap. This CDR3 comprises 16 residues. The CDR3 sequence: CASSQETTSSYNEQFF. The CDR3, as DNA: TGTGCCAGCAGCCAAGAAACCACGAGCTCCTACAATGAGCAGTTCTTC.

This chain connects TRBV19 to TRBJ1-2; 7 bases align to TRBD1. Germline values: CDR1 LNHDA, CDR2 SQIVND (reference sequence). J lost 4 bases, V lost 1 base, and 0 bases had no gene match. The CDR3 spans 13 residues. DNA for the CDR3: TGTGCCAGTAGTATAGCAGGGGGCTATGGCTACACCTTC. It yields the protein CASSIAGGYGYTF. Looking up the rest from reference TRBV19 and TRBJ1-2 gives the full variable domain: DGGITQSPKYLFRKEGQNVTLSCEQNLNHDAMYWYRQDPGQGLRLIYYSQIVNDFQKGDIAEGYSVSREKKESFPLTVTSAQKNPTAFYLCASSIAGGYGYTFGSGTRLTVV.

The CDR3 loop reads CASSDGTGGGYTF. CDR3 coding DNA: TGTGCCAGCAGTGACGGGACAGGGGGCGGCTACACCTTC. The rearrangement links TRBV6-5 to TRBJ1-2, with 12 bases aligning to TRBD1. This CDR3 is built from 13 residues. Germline loops: CDR1 MNHEY, CDR2 SVGAGI. Germline trimming cut 5 bases from V and 8 bases from J; bases unmatched to any gene: 3.

J is TRBJ1-2 and V is TRBV7-9; D perhaps matches TRBD1 (6 bases). Germline assignment: CDR1 SEHNR and CDR2 FQNEAQ (reference sequence). This CDR3 has 17 residues. V gave up 5 bases and J gave up 0 bases, with 19 bases separating them. CDR3 nucleotide sequence: TGTGCCAGCAGCCCAAGGACAGAATGGTTACCTAACTATGGCTACACCTTC. Translating gives CASSPRTEWLPNYGYTF.